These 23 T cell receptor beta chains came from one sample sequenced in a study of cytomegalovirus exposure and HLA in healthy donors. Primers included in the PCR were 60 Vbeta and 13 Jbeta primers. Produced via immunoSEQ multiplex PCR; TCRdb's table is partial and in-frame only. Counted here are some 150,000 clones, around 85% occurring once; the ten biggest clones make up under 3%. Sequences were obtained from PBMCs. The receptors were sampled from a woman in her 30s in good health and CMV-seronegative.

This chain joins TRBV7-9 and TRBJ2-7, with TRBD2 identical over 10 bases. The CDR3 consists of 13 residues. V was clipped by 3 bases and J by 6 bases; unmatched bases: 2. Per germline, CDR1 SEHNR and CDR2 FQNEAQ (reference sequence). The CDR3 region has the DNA TGTGCCAGCAGCTTTGGACTAGCGGTCGAGCAGTACTTC. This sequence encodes CASSFGLAVEQYF.

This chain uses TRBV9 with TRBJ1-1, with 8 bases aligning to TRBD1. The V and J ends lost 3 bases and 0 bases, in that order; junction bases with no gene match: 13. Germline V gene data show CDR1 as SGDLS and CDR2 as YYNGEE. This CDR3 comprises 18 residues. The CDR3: CASSGDPGQAPMNTEAFF. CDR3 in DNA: TGTGCCAGCAGCGGCGACCCGGGACAGGCTCCCATGAACACTGAAGCTTTCTTT.

The CDR3 spells CASQGTTTIYF. As DNA, the CDR3 is TGTGCCAGTCAAGGGACAACCACCATATATTTT. The chain links TRBV19 to TRBJ1-3, with D perhaps TRBD1 (6 bases). The germline V gene has CDR1 LNHDA and CDR2 SQIVND (reference sequence). The ends were cut back, 8 bases at V and 9 bases at J, with 11 bases in the middle. The CDR3 loop spans 11 amino acids.

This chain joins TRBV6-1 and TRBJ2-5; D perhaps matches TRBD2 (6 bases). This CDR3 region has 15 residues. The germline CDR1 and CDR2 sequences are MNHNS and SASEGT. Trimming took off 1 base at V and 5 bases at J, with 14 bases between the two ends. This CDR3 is CASSEGRGGGETQYF. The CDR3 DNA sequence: TGTGCCAGCAGTGAAGGTCGGGGAGGAGGGGAGACCCAGTACTTC.

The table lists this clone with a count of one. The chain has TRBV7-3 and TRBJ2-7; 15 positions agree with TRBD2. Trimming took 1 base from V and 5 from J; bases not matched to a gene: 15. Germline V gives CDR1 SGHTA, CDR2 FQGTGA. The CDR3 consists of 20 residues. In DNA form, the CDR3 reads TGTGCCAGCAGCTTAAGGCCCCTGGGACTAGCGGGAGGTGGATGGGACGAGCAGTACTTC. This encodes CASSLRPLGLAGGGWDEQYF.

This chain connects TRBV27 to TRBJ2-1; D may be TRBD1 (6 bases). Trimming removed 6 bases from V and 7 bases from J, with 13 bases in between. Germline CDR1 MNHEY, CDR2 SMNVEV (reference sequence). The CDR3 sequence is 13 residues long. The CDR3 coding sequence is TGTGCCAGCAGCACCACAGGGTGGAATGAGCAGTTCTTC. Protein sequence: CASSTTGWNEQFF.

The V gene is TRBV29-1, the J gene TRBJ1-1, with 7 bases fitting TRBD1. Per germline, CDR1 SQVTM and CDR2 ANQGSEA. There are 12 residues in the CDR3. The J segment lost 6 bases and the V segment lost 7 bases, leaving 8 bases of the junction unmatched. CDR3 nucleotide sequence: TGCAGCGCTCGGACAGGCGGCTCTGAAGCTTTCTTT. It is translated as CSARTGGSEAFF. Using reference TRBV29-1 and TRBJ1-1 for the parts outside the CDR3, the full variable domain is SAVISQKPSRDICQRGTSLTIQCQVDSQVTMMFWYRQQPGQSLTLIATANQGSEATYESGFVIDKFPISRPNLTFSTLTVSNMSPEDSSIYLCSARTGGSEAFFGQGTRLTVV.

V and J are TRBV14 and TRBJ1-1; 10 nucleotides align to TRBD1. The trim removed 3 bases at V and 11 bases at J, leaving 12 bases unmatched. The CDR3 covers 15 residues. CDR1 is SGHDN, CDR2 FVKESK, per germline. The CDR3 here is CASSQGTGVPLSAFF. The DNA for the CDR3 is TGTGCCAGCAGCCAGGGGACAGGGGTCCCTTTGAGTGCTTTCTTT.

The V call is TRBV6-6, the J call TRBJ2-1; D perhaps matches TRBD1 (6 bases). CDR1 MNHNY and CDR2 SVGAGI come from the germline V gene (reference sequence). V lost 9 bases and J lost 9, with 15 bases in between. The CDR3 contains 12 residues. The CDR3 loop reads CASRQGPAEQFF. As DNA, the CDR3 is TGTGCCAGTCGCCAGGGGCCCGCTGAGCAGTTCTTC.

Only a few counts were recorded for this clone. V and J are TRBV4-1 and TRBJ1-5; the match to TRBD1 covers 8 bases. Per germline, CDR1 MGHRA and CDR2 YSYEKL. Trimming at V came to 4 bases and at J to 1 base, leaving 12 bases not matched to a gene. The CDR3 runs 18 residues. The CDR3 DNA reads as TGCGCCAGCAGCCCCAGTGACAGGGGAAAAGCGAGCAATCAGCCCCAGCATTTT. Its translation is CASSPSDRGKASNQPQHF.

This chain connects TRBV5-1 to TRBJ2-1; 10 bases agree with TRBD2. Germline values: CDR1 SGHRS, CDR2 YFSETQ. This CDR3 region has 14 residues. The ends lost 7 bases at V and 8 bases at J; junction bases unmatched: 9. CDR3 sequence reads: CASFHSSGGDEQFF. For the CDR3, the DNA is TGCGCCAGCTTCCACTCTAGCGGGGGTGATGAGCAGTTCTTC.

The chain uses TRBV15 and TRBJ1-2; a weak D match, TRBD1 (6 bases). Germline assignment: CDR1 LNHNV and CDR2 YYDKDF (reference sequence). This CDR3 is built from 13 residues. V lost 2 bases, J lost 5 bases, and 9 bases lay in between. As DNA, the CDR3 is TGTGCCACCAGCAGACAACAGGGTTATGGCTACACCTTC. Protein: CATSRQQGYGYTF. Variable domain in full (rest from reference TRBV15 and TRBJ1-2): DAMVIQNPRYQVTQFGKPVTLSCSQTLNHNVMYWYQQKSSQAPKLLFHYYDKDFNNEADTPDNFQSRRPNTSFCFLDIRSPGLGDTAMYLCATSRQQGYGYTFGSGTRLTVV.

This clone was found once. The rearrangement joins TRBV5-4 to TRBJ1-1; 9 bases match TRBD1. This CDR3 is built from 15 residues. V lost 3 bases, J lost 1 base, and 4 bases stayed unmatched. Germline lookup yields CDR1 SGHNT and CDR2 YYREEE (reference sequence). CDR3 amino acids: CASSSGTGKNTEAFF. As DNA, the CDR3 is TGTGCCAGCAGCTCGGGGACAGGGAAGAACACTGAAGCTTTCTTT.

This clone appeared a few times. In DNA form, the CDR3 reads TGCGCCAGTGGGAGGGACATGAACACTGAAGCTTTCTTT. As protein: CASGRDMNTEAFF. The V gene is TRBV5-1, the J gene TRBJ1-1; tentative D call: TRBD1 (6 bases). Germline CDR1 reads SGHRS; CDR2 reads YFSETQ. Between the trimmed V and J ends, which lost 8 bases and 0 bases, there was a span of 11 bases. The CDR3 is made up of 13 amino acids. Using reference TRBV5-1 and TRBJ1-1 for the parts outside the CDR3, the full variable domain is KAGVTQTPRYLIKTRGQQVTLSCSPISGHRSVSWYQQTPGQGLQFLFEYFSETQRNKGNFPGRFSGRQFSNSRSEMNVSTLELGDSALYLCASGRDMNTEAFFGQGTRLTVV.

The CDR3 region has the DNA TGTGCCAGCAGCTTGCGGACTAGCGGGTCCTACGAGCAGTACTTC. Its translation is CASSLRTSGSYEQYF. This chain connects TRBV5-4 to TRBJ2-7; 11 nucleotides line up with TRBD2. CDR3 length: 15 amino acids. V lost 1 base to trimming and J lost 1 base; unmatched junction nucleotides: 1. Germline V lookup: CDR1 SGHNT, CDR2 YYREEE (reference sequence). Full variable domain (remainder filled in from reference TRBV5-4 and TRBJ2-7): ETGVTQSPTHLIKTRGQQVTLRCSSQSGHNTVSWYQQALGQGPQFIFQYYREEENGRGNFPPRFSGLQFPNYSSELNVNALELDDSALYLCASSLRTSGSYEQYFGPGTRLTVT.

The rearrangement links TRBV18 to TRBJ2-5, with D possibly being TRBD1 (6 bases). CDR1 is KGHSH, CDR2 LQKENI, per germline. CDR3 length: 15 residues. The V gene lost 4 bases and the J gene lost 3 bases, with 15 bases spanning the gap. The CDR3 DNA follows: TGTGCCAGCTCACTCCTCCAGGGGCTCGAAGAGACCCAGTACTTC. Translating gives CASSLLQGLEETQYF. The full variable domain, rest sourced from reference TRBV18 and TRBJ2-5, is NAGVMQNPRHLVRRRGQEARLRCSPMKGHSHVYWYRQLPEEGLKFMVYLQKENIIDESGMPKERFSAEFPKEGPSILRIQQVVRGDSAAYFCASSLLQGLEETQYFGPGTRLLVL.

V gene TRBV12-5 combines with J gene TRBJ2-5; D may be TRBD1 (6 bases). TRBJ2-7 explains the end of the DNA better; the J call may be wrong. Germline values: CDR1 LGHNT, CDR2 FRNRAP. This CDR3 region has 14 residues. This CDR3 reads CASGLRRDNYEQYF. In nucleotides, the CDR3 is TGTGCTAGTGGTTTGCGCCGGGACAACTACGAGCAGTACTTC.

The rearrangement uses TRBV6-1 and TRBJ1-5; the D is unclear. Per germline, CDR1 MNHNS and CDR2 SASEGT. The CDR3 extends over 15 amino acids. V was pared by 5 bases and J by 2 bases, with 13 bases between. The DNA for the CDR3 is TGTGCCAGCAGTCCTGGGCCGTACGGCAATCAGCCCCAGCATTTT. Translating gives CASSPGPYGNQPQHF.

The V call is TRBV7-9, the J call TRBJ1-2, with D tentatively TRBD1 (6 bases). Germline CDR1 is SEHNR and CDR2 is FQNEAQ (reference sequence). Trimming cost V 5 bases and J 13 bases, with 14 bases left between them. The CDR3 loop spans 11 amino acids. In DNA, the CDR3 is TGTGCCAGCAGCCCCGGACAGTCCTGCACCTTC. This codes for CASSPGQSCTF.

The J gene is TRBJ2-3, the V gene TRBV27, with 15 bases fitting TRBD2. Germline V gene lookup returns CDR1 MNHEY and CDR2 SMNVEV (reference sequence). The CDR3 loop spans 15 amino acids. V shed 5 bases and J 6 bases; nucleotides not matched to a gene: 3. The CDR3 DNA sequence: TGTGCCAGCAGTCCCGGGACTAGCGGGAGGGATACGCAGTATTTT. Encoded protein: CASSPGTSGRDTQYF.

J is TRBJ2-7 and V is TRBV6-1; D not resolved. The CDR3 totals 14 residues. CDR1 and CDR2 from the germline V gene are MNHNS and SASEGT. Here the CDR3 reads CAFFKQKAAYEQYF. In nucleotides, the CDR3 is TGTGCTTTTTTCAAGCAGAAGGCGGCATACGAGCAGTACTTC.

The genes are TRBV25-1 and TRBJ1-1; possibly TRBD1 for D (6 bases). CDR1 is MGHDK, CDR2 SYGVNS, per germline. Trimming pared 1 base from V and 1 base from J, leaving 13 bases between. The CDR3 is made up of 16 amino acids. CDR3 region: CASSESRGGRNTEAFF. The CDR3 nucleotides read TGTGCCAGCAGTGAATCGAGAGGGGGAAGGAACACTGAAGCTTTCTTT.

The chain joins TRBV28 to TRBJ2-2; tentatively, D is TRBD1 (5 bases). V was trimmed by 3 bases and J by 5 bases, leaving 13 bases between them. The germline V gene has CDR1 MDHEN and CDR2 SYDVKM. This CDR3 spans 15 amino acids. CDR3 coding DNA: TGTGCCAGCAGTTTCGACAGATGGGGTACCGGGGAGCTGTTTTTT. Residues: CASSFDRWGTGELFF.